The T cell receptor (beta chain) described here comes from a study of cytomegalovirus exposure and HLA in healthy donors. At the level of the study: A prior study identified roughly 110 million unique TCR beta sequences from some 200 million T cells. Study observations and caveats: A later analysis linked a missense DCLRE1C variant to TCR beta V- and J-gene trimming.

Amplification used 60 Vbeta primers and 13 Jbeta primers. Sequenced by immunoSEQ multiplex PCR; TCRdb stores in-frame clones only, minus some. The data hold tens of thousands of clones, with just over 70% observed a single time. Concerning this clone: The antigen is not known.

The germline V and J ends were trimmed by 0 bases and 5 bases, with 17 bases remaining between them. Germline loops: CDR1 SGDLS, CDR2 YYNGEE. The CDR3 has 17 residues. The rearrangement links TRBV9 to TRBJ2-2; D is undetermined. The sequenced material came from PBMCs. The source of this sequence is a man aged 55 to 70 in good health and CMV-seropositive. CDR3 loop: CASSVEEADAGTGELFF. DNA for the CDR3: TGTGCCAGCAGCGTAGAAGAGGCAGATGCTGGGACCGGGGAGCTGTTTTTT.